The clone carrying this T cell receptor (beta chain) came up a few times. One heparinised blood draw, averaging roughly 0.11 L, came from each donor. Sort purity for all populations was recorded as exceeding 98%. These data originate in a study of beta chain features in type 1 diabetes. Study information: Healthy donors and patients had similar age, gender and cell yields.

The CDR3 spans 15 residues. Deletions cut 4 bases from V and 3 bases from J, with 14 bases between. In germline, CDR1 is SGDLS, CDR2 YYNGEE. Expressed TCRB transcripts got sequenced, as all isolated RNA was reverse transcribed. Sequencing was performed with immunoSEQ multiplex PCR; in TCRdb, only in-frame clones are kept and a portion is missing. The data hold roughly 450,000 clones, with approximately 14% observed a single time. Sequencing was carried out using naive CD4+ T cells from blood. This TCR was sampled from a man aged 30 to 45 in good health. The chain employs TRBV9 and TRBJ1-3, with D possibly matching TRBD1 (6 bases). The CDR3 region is CASSREGVNGNTIYF. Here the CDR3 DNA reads TGTGCCAGCAGCCGTGAGGGGGTAAATGGAAACACCATATATTTT.